The T cell receptor beta chain under discussion was sequenced for a study of blood T cells in healthy people across ages. Across the study: About one barcoded TCR beta cDNA was captured per two T cells.

It was with a sample-barcoded 5' primer and a J-beta primer mix that a second PCR of roughly 7 to 12 cycles was run. A single record per CDR3 protein comes from TCRdb applying MiXCR to the 5' RACE reads. The table records roughly 680,000 distinct CDR3 sequences, around 20% of them present only once. The study drew donors from healthy Caucasian individuals in Russia aged about 6 to 90. Material for sequencing was blood. This receptor was obtained from a man between 65 and 79 years old in good health.

The CDR3 DNA sequence: TGCGCCAGCAGCCAAAAAATAGGGGGTGGAAACACCATATATTTT. Translating it yields CASSQKIGGGNTIYF. The chain has TRBV4-1 and TRBJ1-3; TRBD1 might be the D (6 bases). Germline values: CDR1 MGHRA, CDR2 YSYEKL. CDR3 size: 15 residues. Trimming pared 2 bases from V and 3 bases from J, leaving 11 bases between.